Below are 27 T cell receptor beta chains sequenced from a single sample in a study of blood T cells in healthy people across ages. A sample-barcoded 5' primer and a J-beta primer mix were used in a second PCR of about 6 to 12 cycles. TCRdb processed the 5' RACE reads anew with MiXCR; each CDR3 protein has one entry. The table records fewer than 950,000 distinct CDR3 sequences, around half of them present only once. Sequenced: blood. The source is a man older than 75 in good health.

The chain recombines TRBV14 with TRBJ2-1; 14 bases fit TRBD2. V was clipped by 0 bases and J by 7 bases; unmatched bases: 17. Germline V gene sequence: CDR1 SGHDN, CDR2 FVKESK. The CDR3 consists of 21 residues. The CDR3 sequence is CASSQDPATSGRGRWENEQFF. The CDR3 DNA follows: TGTGCCAGCAGCCAAGATCCAGCGACTAGCGGGAGGGGCCGATGGGAAAATGAGCAGTTCTTC.

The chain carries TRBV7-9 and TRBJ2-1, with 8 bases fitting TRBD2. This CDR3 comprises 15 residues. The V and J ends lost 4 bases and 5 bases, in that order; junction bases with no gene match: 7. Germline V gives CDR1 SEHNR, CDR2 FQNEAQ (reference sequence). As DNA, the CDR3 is TGTGCCAGCAGCTCCTGGACTAGCCCTAACAATGAGCAGTTCTTC. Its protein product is CASSSWTSPNNEQFF.

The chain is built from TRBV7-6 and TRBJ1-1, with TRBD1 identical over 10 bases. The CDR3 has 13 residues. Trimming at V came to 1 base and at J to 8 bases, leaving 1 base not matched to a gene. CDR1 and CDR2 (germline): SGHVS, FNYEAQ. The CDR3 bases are TGTGCCAGCAGCTTAGGACAGGGGGCGGAAGCTTTCTTT. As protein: CASSLGQGAEAFF.

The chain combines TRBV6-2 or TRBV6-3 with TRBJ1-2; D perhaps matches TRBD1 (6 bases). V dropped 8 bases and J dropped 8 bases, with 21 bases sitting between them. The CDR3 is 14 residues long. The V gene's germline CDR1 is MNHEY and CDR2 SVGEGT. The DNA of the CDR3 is TGTGCCAGCCTTTCGCCCACAGGGCCTCTCGGCTACACCTTC. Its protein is CASLSPTGPLGYTF.

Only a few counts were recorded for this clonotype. DNA of the CDR3: TGCAGTGCTAGGCCCCGGGAGGGCCTGAACACTGAAGCTTTCTTT. This gives the protein CSARPREGLNTEAFF. The J gene is TRBJ1-1, the V gene TRBV20-1; D unresolved. V lost 3 bases and J lost 0, with 14 bases in between. Germline values: CDR1 DFQATT, CDR2 SNEGSKA (reference sequence). The CDR3 contains 15 residues.

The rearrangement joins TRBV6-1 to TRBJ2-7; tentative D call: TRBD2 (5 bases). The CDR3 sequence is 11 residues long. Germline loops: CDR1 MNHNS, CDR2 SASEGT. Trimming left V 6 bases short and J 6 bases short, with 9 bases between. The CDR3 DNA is TGTGCCAGCAGGGCGGCGGGCGAGCAGTACTTC. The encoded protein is CASRAAGEQYF.

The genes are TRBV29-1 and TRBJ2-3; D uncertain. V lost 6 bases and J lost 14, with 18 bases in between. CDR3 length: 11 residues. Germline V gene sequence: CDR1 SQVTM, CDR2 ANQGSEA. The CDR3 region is CSVGNSVYAYF. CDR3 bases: TGCAGCGTGGGCAACTCGGTATACGCGTATTTT.

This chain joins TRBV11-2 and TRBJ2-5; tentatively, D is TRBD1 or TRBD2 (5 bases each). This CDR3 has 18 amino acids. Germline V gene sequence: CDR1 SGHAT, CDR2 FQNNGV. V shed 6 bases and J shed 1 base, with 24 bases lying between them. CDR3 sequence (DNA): TGTGCCAGCAGGCCTCCCTTCATGGGGCGGGCGGGCCAAGAGACCCAGTACTTC. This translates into CASRPPFMGRAGQETQYF.

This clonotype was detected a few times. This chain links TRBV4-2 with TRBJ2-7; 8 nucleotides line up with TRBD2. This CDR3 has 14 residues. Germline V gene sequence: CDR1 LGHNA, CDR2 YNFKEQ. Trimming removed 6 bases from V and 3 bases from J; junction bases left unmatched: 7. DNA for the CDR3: TGTGCCAGCAGTCCAGCGGGAGCTATCTACGAGCAGTACTTC. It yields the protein CASSPAGAIYEQYF.

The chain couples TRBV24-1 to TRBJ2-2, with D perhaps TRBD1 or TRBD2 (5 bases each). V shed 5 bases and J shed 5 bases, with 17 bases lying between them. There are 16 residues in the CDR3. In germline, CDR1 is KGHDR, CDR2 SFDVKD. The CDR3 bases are TGTGCCACCAGTGTTACGGGGCCAGTTGGGACCGGGGAGCTGTTTTTT. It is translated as CATSVTGPVGTGELFF.

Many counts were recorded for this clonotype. The CDR3 sequence is CASSESGANVLTF. The CDR3 DNA reads TGCGCCAGCAGCGAATCAGGGGCCAACGTCCTGACTTTC. The V gene is TRBV5-1, the J gene TRBJ2-6; D is ambiguous. This CDR3 has 13 residues. Trimming pared 4 bases from V and 4 bases from J, leaving 6 bases between. In germline, CDR1 is SGHRS, CDR2 YFSETQ. Variable domain in full (rest from reference TRBV5-1 and TRBJ2-6): KAGVTQTPRYLIKTRGQQVTLSCSPISGHRSVSWYQQTPGQGLQFLFEYFSETQRNKGNFPGRFSGRQFSNSRSEMNVSTLELGDSALYLCASSESGANVLTFGAGSRLTVL.

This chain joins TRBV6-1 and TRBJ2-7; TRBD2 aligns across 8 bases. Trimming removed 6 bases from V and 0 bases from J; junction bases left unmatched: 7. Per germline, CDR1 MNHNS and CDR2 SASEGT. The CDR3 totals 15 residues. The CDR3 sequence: CASRKSGSDSYEQYF. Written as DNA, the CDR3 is TGTGCCAGCAGGAAGAGCGGGAGTGACTCCTACGAGCAGTACTTC.

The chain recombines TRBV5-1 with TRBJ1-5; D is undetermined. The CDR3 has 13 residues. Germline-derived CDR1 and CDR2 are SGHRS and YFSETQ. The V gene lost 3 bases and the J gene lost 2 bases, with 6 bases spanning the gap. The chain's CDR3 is CASSSLGNQPQHF. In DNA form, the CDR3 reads TGCGCCAGCAGCTCCTTGGGCAATCAGCCCCAGCATTTT.

The CDR3 is CASSIRPDRVWETQYF. The DNA of the CDR3 is TGTGCCAGCAGTATCCGACCGGACAGGGTGTGGGAAACCCAGTACTTC. V is TRBV27 and J is TRBJ2-7; TRBD1 agrees at 8 bases. After removal of 5 bases from V and 10 bases from J, the junction contained 19 bases not matched to a gene. Germline CDR1 is MNHEY and CDR2 is SMNVEV (reference sequence). This CDR3 is 16 amino acids long.

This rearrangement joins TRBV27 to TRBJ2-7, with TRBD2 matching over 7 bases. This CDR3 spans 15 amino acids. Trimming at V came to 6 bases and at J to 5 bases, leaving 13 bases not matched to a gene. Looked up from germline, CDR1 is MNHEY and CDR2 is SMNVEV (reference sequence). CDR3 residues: CASRESGGSSHEQYF. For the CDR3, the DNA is TGTGCCAGCAGGGAAAGTGGCGGGAGTAGCCACGAGCAGTACTTC.

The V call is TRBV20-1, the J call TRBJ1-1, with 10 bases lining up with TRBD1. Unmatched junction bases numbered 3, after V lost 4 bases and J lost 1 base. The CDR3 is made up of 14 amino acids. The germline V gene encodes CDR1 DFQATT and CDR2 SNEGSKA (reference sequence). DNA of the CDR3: TGCAGTGCTACCGGGGACAGGGGGAACACTGAAGCTTTCTTT. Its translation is CSATGDRGNTEAFF.

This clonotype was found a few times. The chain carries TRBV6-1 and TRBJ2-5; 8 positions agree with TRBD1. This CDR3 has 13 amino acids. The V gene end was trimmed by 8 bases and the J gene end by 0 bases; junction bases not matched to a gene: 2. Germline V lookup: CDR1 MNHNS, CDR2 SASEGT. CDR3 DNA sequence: TGTGCCAGCTCAGGGGGCGACCAAGAGACCCAGTACTTC. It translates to CASSGGDQETQYF.

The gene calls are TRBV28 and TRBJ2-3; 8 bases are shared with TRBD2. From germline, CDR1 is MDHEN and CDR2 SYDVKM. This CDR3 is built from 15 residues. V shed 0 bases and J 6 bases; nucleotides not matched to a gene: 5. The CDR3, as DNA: TGTGCCAGCAGTTTATGGCGGGAGGACATGGATACGCAGTATTTT. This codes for CASSLWREDMDTQYF.

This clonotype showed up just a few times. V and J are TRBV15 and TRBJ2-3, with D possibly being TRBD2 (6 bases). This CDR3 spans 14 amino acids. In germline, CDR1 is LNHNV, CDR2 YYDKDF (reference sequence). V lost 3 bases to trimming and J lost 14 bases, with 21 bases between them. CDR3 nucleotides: TGTGCCACCAGCAGCGGGAGTACGAGCAGATACGCGTATTTT. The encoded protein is CATSSGSTSRYAYF. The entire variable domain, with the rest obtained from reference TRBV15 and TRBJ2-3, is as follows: DAMVIQNPRYQVTQFGKPVTLSCSQTLNHNVMYWYQQKSSQAPKLLFHYYDKDFNNEADTPDNFQSRRPNTSFCFLDIRSPGLGDTAMYLCATSSGSTSRYAYFGPGTRLTVL.

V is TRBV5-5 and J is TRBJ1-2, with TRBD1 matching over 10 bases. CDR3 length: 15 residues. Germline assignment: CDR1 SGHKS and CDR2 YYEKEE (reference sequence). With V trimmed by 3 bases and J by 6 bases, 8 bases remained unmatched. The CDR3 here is CASSSRTGGENGYTF. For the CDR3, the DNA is TGTGCCAGCAGCTCAAGGACAGGGGGAGAGAATGGCTACACCTTC.

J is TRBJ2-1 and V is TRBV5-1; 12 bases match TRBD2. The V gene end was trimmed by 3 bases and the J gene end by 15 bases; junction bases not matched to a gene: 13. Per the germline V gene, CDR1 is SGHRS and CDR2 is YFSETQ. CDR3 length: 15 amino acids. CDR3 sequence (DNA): TGCGCCAGCAGCTCCCGCCTAGCGGGAGGGCCTCCCCCGTTCTTC. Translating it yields CASSSRLAGGPPPFF.

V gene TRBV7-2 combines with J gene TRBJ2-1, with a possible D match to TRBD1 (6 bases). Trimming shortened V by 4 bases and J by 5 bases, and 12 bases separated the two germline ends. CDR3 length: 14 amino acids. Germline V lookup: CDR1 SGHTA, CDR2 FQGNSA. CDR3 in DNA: TGTGCCAGCAGCTCCACCGGGACAAACAATGAGCAGTTCTTC. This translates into CASSSTGTNNEQFF. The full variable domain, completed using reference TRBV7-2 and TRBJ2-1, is GAGVSQSPSNKVTEKGKDVELRCDPISGHTALYWYRQSLGQGLEFLIYFQGNSAPDKSGLPSDRFSAERTGGSVSTLTIQRTQQEDSAVYLCASSSTGTNNEQFFGPGTRLTVL.

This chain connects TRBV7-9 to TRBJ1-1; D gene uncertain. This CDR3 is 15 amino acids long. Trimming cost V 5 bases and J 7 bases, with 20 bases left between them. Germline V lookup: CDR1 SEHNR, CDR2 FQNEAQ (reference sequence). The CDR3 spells CASSNPDEDPGEAFF. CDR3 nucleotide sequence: TGTGCCAGCAGCAATCCGGACGAGGACCCGGGTGAAGCTTTCTTT.

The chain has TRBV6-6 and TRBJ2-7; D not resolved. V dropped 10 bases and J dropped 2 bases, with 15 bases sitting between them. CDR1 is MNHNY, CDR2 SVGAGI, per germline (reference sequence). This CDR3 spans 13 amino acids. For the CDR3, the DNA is TGTGCCACGAGGCAGGCTACCACCTACGAGCAGTACTTC. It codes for CATRQATTYEQYF.

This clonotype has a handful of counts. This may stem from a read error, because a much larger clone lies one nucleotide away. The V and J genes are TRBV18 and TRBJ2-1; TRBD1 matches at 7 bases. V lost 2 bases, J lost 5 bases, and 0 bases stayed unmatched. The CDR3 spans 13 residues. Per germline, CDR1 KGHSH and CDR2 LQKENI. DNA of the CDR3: TGTGCCAGCTCACCAGGACAGGACAATGAGCAGTTCTTC. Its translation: CASSPGQDNEQFF.

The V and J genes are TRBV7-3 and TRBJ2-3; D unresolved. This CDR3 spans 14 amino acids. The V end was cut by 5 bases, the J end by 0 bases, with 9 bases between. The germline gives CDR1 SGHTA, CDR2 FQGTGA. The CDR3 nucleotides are TGTGCCAGCAGCCCCACGATCAGCACAGATACGCAGTATTTT. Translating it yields CASSPTISTDTQYF. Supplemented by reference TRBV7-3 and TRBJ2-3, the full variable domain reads GAGVSQTPSNKVTEKGKYVELRCDPISGHTALYWYRQSLGQGPEFLIYFQGTGAADDSGLPNDRFFAVRPEGSVSTLKIQRTERGDSAVYLCASSPTISTDTQYFGPGTRLTVL.

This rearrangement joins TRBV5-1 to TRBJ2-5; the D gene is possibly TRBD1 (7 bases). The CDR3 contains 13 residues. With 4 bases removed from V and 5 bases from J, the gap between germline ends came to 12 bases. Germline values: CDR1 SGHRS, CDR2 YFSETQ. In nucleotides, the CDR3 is TGCGCCAGCAGCGTGACAGGGAGGGAGACCCAGTACTTC. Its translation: CASSVTGRETQYF.